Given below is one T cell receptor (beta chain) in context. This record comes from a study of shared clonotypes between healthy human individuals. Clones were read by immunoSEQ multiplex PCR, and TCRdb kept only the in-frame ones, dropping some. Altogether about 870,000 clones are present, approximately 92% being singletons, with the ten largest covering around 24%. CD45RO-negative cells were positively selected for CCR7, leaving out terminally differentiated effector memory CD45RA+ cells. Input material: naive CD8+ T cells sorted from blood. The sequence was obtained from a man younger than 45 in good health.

Written as DNA, the CDR3 is TGTGCCAGCAGTCCTGACCCCGGGACACATCAGCCCCAGCATTTT. Translating it yields CASSPDPGTHQPQHF. The chain is built from TRBV4-2 and TRBJ1-5; maybe TRBD1 (6 bases). The V end lost 6 bases, the J end lost 5 bases, and 17 bases lay between the germline ends. Per the germline V gene, CDR1 is LGHNA and CDR2 is YNFKEQ. There are 15 residues in the CDR3.